This TCR beta chain is drawn from a study of PD-1 blockade in classical Hodgkin lymphoma. Worth noting for this clone: One base away lies a much larger clone, so this may be a sequencing read error.

Following autologous stem cell transplantation, relapse occurred in every patient, and exposure to brentuximab vedotin varied. This CDR3 comprises 14 residues. V was shortened by 5 bases and J by 3 bases, with 10 bases between the two germline ends. The germline V gene encodes CDR1 MNHNS and CDR2 SASEGT. This table comes from immunoSEQ multiplex PCR, and its TCRdb copy is limited to in-frame clones, with some not included. Of about 50,000 clones in the sample, just under 75% were seen once. The sequence was obtained from a human donor with classical Hodgkin lymphoma. The sample in question was peripheral blood mononuclear cells (PBMCs), obtained before the second cycle of nivolumab. The gene calls are TRBV6-1 and TRBJ2-2; D perhaps matches TRBD2 (6 bases). The CDR3 here is CASSSGGYTGELFF. The CDR3 nucleotides read TGTGCCAGCAGTTCCGGGGGTTACACCGGGGAGCTGTTTTTT.